These 17 T cell receptor beta chains originate from one sample sequenced in a study of blood T cell repertoires in COVID-19. Sequencing used immunoSEQ multiplex PCR; TCRdb keeps in-frame clones, though not all of them. The sample comprises about 430,000 clones, roughly 90% of which are singletons, and about 1.5% rests with the top ten. Input material: PBMCs or T cells enriched from blood (not recorded which). The receptors derive from a woman younger than 35 who had been exposed to COVID-19.

The chain has TRBV28 and TRBJ2-2; D perhaps matches TRBD2 (6 bases). Trimming removed 3 bases at V and 1 base at J, with 12 bases between. The CDR3 has 16 residues. CDR1 MDHEN and CDR2 SYDVKM come from the germline V gene. Here the CDR3 DNA reads TGTGCCAGCAGTTTGGGAGGACTAAGGAACACCGGGGAGCTGTTTTTT. This encodes CASSLGGLRNTGELFF.

The chain uses TRBV5-6 and TRBJ2-2, with 12 bases that match TRBD2. After removal of 8 bases from V and 6 bases from J, the junction contained 8 bases not matched to a gene. This CDR3 has 15 amino acids. CDR1 and CDR2 (germline): SGHDT, YYEEEE. The CDR3 bases are TGTGCCAGTCTAGCGGGAGGGCCGAGGGCCGGGGAGCTGTTTTTT. Amino acids: CASLAGGPRAGELFF.

The chain recombines TRBV3-1 (or the pseudogene TRBV3-2) with TRBJ2-2; tentative D call: TRBD1 (5 bases). Trimming stripped 5 bases from V and 9 bases from J, with 16 bases between. CDR1 LGHDT and CDR2 YNNKEL come from the germline V gene (reference sequence). This CDR3 has 14 amino acids. The CDR3 loop is CASSYLGQARELFF. For the CDR3, the DNA is TGTGCCAGCAGCTACCTGGGGCAGGCTAGGGAGCTGTTTTTT.

This chain uses TRBV5-4 with TRBJ2-3; 7 positions match TRBD2. This CDR3 is 16 amino acids long. Unmatched junction bases numbered 9, after V lost 0 bases and J lost 5 bases. Germline V gene sequence: CDR1 SGHNT, CDR2 YYREEE (reference sequence). Here the CDR3 DNA reads TGTGCCAGCAGCTTGGAGGCGGGGGAACGGGAAGATACGCAGTATTTT. It is translated as CASSLEAGEREDTQYF.

This clone was seen once. The gene calls are TRBV6-5 and TRBJ2-7, with 8 bases that match TRBD1. V gave up 6 bases and J gave up 4 bases; unmatched junction bases: 11. Germline CDR1 reads MNHEY; CDR2 reads SVGAGI. This CDR3 is 15 amino acids long. CDR3 in amino acids: CASRGVTGDQYEQYF. CDR3 DNA: TGTGCCAGCAGGGGAGTGACAGGGGATCAATACGAGCAGTACTTC.

The chain recombines TRBV12-3 or TRBV12-4 with TRBJ2-1; D uncertain. This CDR3 spans 11 amino acids. V was pared by 6 bases and J by 10 bases, with 10 bases between. In DNA, the CDR3 is TGTGCCAGCAGCTCAGGATGGGAGCAGTTCTTC. It codes for CASSSGWEQFF.

The chain links TRBV11-2 to TRBJ1-1, with D possibly matching TRBD1 (5 bases). The CDR3 length is 14 residues. Trimming took off 4 bases at V and 5 bases at J, with 14 bases between the two ends. Germline values: CDR1 SGHAT, CDR2 FQNNGV. CDR3 nucleotides: TGTGCCAGCAGCTCACAGGCAAGCCTGACTGAAGCTTTCTTT. It yields the protein CASSSQASLTEAFF. The variable domain in full, completed from reference TRBV11-2 and TRBJ1-1, reads EAGVAQSPRYKIIEKRQSVAFWCNPISGHATLYWYQQILGQGPKLLIQFQNNGVVDDSQLPKDRFSAERLKGVDSTLKIQPAKLEDSAVYLCASSSQASLTEAFFGQGTRLTVV.

The chain is built from TRBV5-4 and TRBJ2-5, with D uncertain. The CDR3 has 16 amino acids. Between the trimmed V and J ends, which lost 0 bases and 1 base, there was a span of 13 bases. Germline lookup yields CDR1 SGHNT and CDR2 YYREEE (reference sequence). The CDR3, as DNA: TGTGCCAGCAGCTTGGCCCCCTCTTTAGTCCAAGAGACCCAGTACTTC. Translation: CASSLAPSLVQETQYF.

This clone showed up just once. V usage is TRBV27 and J usage is TRBJ2-2; TRBD2 matches 10 bases. Germline V lookup: CDR1 MNHEY, CDR2 SMNVEV (reference sequence). This CDR3 comprises 16 residues. With V trimmed by 6 bases and J by 4 bases, 8 bases remained unmatched. The CDR3 is CASSSLAGYVTGELFF. CDR3 bases: TGTGCCAGCAGCTCACTAGCGGGATATGTCACCGGGGAGCTGTTTTTT.

The chain links TRBV6-1 to TRBJ2-7; 14 nucleotides agree with TRBD2. Germline V lookup: CDR1 MNHNS, CDR2 SASEGT. There are 13 residues in the CDR3. V lost 2 bases, J lost 12 bases, and 3 bases stayed unmatched. CDR3: CASSEPTSGRVYF. Here the CDR3 DNA reads TGTGCCAGCAGTGAACCGACTAGCGGGAGGGTGTACTTC.

The chain uses TRBV4-1 and TRBJ2-2; 8 bases line up with TRBD2. Germline V gene lookup returns CDR1 MGHRA and CDR2 YSYEKL. The CDR3 runs 16 residues. The V gene end was trimmed by 1 base and the J gene end by 4 bases; junction bases not matched to a gene: 5. CDR3 sequence: CASSQGSGGSTGELFF. The CDR3 bases are TGCGCCAGCAGCCAAGGGTCGGGAGGGAGCACCGGGGAGCTGTTTTTT.

The chain joins TRBV7-2 to TRBJ2-5; 7 bases are a match to TRBD2. Trimming took 4 bases from V and 1 from J; bases not matched to a gene: 6. CDR1 is SGHTA and CDR2 is FQGNSA in the germline V gene. This CDR3 region has 15 residues. CDR3 coding DNA: TGTGCCAGCAGCTCCGGGACTATTGGCCAAGAGACCCAGTACTTC. Translation gives CASSSGTIGQETQYF.

The chain uses TRBV27 and TRBJ1-4; D is ambiguous. Trimming removed 4 bases from V and 1 base from J, with 10 bases in between. CDR1 and CDR2 (germline): MNHEY, SMNVEV (reference sequence). The CDR3 length is 15 residues. This CDR3 reads CASSSLGGTNEKLFF. The DNA of the CDR3 is TGTGCCAGCAGTTCCCTGGGAGGAACTAATGAAAAACTGTTTTTT.

Written as DNA, the CDR3 is TGCGCCAGCAGTGAGTCTTTCGATAAACGGGAGGTAACGGGTGAAAAACTGTTTTTT. It specifies CASSESFDKREVTGEKLFF. This rearrangement joins TRBV10-1 to TRBJ1-4; D remains ambiguous. The ends were cut back, 0 bases at V and 7 bases at J, with 24 bases in the middle. From germline, CDR1 is WNHNN and CDR2 SYGVQD (reference sequence). CDR3 length equals 19 residues.

This rearrangement joins TRBV27 to TRBJ2-5, with TRBD1 matching over 7 bases. CDR1 is MNHEY, CDR2 SMNVEV, per germline (reference sequence). The CDR3 runs to 16 residues. V shed 5 bases and J 1 base; nucleotides not matched to a gene: 10. CDR3 in DNA: TGTGCCAGCAGTCCACGATGGACAGGACCCCAAGAGACCCAGTACTTC. Its protein product is CASSPRWTGPQETQYF.

V usage is TRBV2 and J usage is TRBJ2-7, with TRBD2 identical over 7 bases. The CDR3 contains 15 residues. Per the germline V gene, CDR1 is SNHLY and CDR2 is FYNNEI. The V and J ends lost 8 bases and 0 bases, in that order; junction bases with no gene match: 10. The CDR3 is CASYGGGTDSYEQYF. The CDR3 nucleotides read TGTGCCAGCTATGGGGGAGGGACCGACTCCTACGAGCAGTACTTC.

The chain uses TRBV7-9 and TRBJ2-1; D possibly corresponds to TRBD2 (7 bases). Trimming pared 3 bases from V and 3 bases from J, leaving 15 bases between. CDR1 is SEHNR, CDR2 FQNEAQ, per germline (reference sequence). The CDR3 extends over 16 amino acids. CDR3 in amino acids: CASSFGGPGDYNEQFF. The CDR3 DNA is TGTGCCAGCAGCTTCGGGGGGCCGGGCGACTACAATGAGCAGTTCTTC. Looking up the rest from reference TRBV7-9 and TRBJ2-1 gives the full variable domain: DTGVSQNPRHKITKRGQNVTFRCDPISEHNRLYWYRQTLGQGPEFLTYFQNEAQLEKSRLLSDRFSAERPKGSFSTLEIQRTEQGDSAMYLCASSFGGPGDYNEQFFGPGTRLTVL.